These T cell receptor beta chains were read from a single sample in a study of blood T cell repertoires in COVID-19. Libraries were prepared by immunoSEQ multiplex PCR; TCRdb keeps only in-frame clonotypes and omits some of them. The sample carries around 81,000 clones, 70% to 85% recorded once. The sequencing sample was made of peripheral blood. The receptors come from a human donor in a cohort sampled during active COVID-19. The CDR3 runs from the conserved cysteine through the conserved F or W. D genes are given only for firm matches. The size entry is marked missing in some rows and otherwise reads once, few, many or a size class.

d_gene	v_gene	len	j_gene	abundance	CDR3aa	CDR3nt
.	TRBV3-1/TRBV3-2	14	TRBJ2-7	.	CASSQDVTFYEQYF	TGTGCCAGCAGCCAAGATGTGACATTCTACGAGCAGTACTTC
.	TRBV7-8	16	TRBJ1-5	once	CASSLAAVYSNQPQHF	TGTGCCAGCAGCTTAGCGGCGGTATATAGCAATCAGCCCCAGCATTTT
TRBD1	TRBV6-5	14	TRBJ2-7	.	CASNGQGASYEQYF	TGTGCCAGCAATGGACAGGGGGCCTCCTACGAGCAGTACTTC
.	TRBV7-2	15	TRBJ2-1	few	CASSLGPGRQDEQFF	TGTGCCAGCAGCTTGGGGCCCGGTCGTCAGGATGAGCAGTTCTTC
TRBD1	TRBV13	16	TRBJ2-7	.	CASSLSHRGRAYEQYF	TGTGCCAGCAGCTTATCCCACAGGGGAAGAGCCTACGAGCAGTACTTC
TRBD1	TRBV7-9	12	TRBJ2-5	.	CASSFAGQELYF	TGTGCCAGCAGCTTCGCAGGACAGGAACTATACTTC
TRBD1	TRBV18	15	TRBJ1-5	.	CASSPGTGNNQPQHF	TGTGCCAGCTCACCAGGGACAGGTAATAATCAGCCCCAGCATTTT
.	TRBV5-4	13	TRBJ1-1	.	CASSLRQSEWAFF	TGTGCCAGCAGCTTGCGGCAGAGCGAATGGGCTTTCTTT
.	TRBV7-3	13	TRBJ2-3	.	CASSLYGSDTQYF	TGTGCCAGCAGCTTATACGGGTCAGATACGCAGTATTTT
TRBD1	TRBV7-9	14	TRBJ2-5	.	CASSSGTGGRTQYF	TGTGCCAGCAGCTCTGGGACAGGGGGAAGGACCCAGTACTTC
.	TRBV6-1	15	TRBJ2-7	.	CASSEDVPRSYEQYF	TGTGCCAGCAGTGAAGATGTTCCTCGCTCCTACGAGCAGTACTTC
TRBD1	TRBV23-1	15	TRBJ2-5	.	CASSQPPGGQETQYF	TGCGCCAGCAGTCAACCGCCAGGGGGCCAAGAGACCCAGTACTTC
TRBD1	TRBV5-5	15	TRBJ1-1	.	CASSFSGTGVTEAFF	TGTGCCAGCAGCTTTTCCGGGACAGGGGTGACTGAAGCTTTCTTT
.	TRBV6-1	15	TRBJ2-3	.	CASSEASGSTDTQYF	TGTGCCAGCAGTGAAGCCAGCGGAAGCACAGATACGCAGTATTTT
.	TRBV2	14	TRBJ1-2	.	CASSEGTKSYGYTF	TGTGCCAGCAGTGAAGGGACAAAAAGTTATGGCTACACCTTC
TRBD2	TRBV5-1	20	TRBJ2-3	.	CASSPPPGSGVRFSTDTQYF	TGCGCCAGCAGTCCGCCCCCGGGCAGCGGGGTTCGCTTTAGCACAGATACGCAGTATTTT
.	TRBV28	14	TRBJ2-1	.	CASSVAGAYNEQFF	TGTGCCAGCAGCGTGGCGGGCGCCTACAATGAGCAGTTCTTC
.	TRBV3-1/TRBV3-2	14	TRBJ2-2	few	CASSPEVRTGELFF	TGTGCCAGCAGTCCTGAGGTTCGCACCGGGGAGCTGTTTTTT
.	TRBV10-3	15	TRBJ1-1	.	CAITKTWGQNTEAFF	TGTGCCATCACCAAAACGTGGGGACAAAACACTGAAGCTTTCTTT
TRBD2	TRBV5-1	16	TRBJ2-1	.	CASSLSTSGGYNEQFF	TGCGCCAGCAGCTTGAGTACTAGCGGGGGCTACAATGAGCAGTTCTTC
TRBD2	TRBV3-1/TRBV3-2	18	TRBJ2-3	.	CASSQDPPRGGSTDTQYF	TGTGCCAGCAGCCAAGATCCCCCCCGCGGGGGGAGCACAGATACGCAGTATTTT
.	TRBV19	14	TRBJ1-2	once	CASSIVGPLYGYTF	TGTGCCAGTAGTATTGTGGGCCCGCTTTATGGCTACACCTTC
.	TRBV3-1/TRBV3-2	14	TRBJ2-7	.	CASSQEGGSYEQYF	TGTGCCAGCAGCCAAGAAGGGGGCTCCTACGAGCAGTACTTC
.	TRBV7-9	14	TRBJ1-1	.	CASTGGGVNTEAFF	TGTGCCAGCACCGGGGGCGGCGTGAACACTGAAGCTTTCTTT
.	TRBV12-3/TRBV12-4	12	TRBJ2-1	.	CASRLGCPEQFF	TGTGCCAGCAGACTAGGTTGTCCAGAGCAGTTCTTC